This T cell receptor (beta chain) stems from a study of OX40 agonist ivuxolimab in advanced cancers. Study context: An anti-OX40 (CD134) antibody with agonistic activity, ivuxolimab, was administered to patients. Study-level results: Dosing at 0.1 to 3.0 mg/kg was accompanied by clonal expansion of CD4+ and CD8+ blood T cells by week 6. CD8+ T cells (on average) carried more expanded clones than CD4+ T cells.

Germline CDR1 reads SGHRS; CDR2 reads YFSETQ. V was shortened by 4 bases and J by 6 bases, with 20 bases between the two germline ends. The CDR3 is 16 amino acids. Prior autoimmune disease or systemic immunosuppression barred patients. Regarding this clone: Its antigen is currently unknown.

The repertoire was sequenced with immunoSEQ multiplex PCR; TCRdb's copy has only in-frame clones and lacks some. Altogether over 75,000 clones are present, more than 75% being singletons, with the ten largest covering about 4.7%. This TCR came from an adult with an advanced solid tumor such as melanoma, head and neck, liver or kidney cancer. The J gene is TRBJ1-3, the V gene TRBV5-1; possibly TRBD1 for D (5 bases). The specimen was CD4+ or CD8+ T cells sorted from blood, collected in a trial of the OX40 agonist ivuxolimab. CDR3 DNA: TGCGCCAGCAGCCCGGATATGGGACGGGGCGTAAACACCATATATTTT. This translates into CASSPDMGRGVNTIYF.